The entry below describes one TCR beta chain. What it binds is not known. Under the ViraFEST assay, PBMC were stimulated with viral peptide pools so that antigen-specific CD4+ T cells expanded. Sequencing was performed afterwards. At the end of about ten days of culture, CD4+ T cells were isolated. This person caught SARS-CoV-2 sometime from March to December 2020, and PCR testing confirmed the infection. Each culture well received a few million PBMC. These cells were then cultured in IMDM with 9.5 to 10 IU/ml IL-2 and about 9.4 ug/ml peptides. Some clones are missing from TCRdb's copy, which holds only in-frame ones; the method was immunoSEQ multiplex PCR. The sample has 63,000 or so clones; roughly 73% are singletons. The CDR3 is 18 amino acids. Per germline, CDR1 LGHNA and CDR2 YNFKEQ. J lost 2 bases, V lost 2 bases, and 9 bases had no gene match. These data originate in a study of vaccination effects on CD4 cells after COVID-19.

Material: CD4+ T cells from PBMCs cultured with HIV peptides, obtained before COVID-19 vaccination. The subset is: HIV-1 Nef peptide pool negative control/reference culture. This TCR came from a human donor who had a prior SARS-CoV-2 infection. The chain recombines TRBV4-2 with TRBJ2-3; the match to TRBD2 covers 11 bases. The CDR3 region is CASSQLAGGGGYTDTQYF. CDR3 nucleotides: TGTGCCAGCAGCCAACTAGCGGGGGGCGGAGGTTACACAGATACGCAGTATTTT.